The 26 T cell receptor beta chains presented below share a single source sample, sequenced in a study of Ad26.COV2.S vaccination and SARS-CoV-2 variants. The repertoire was sequenced with immunoSEQ multiplex PCR; TCRdb's copy has only in-frame clones and lacks some. The sample consists of about 280,000 clones, over 75% of them appearing once. As to treatment: around 19 received Ad26.COV2.S at low or high dose, single or two shots; 5 received placebo; per-sample allocation not given. Specimens were obtained on day 63 following the first vaccine or placebo injection. Sequenced here: peripheral blood, sampled in a trial of Ad26.COV2.S vaccine versus placebo. The source is a person between 18 and 65 years old who received the Ad26.COV2.S COVID-19 vaccine or a placebo.

The chain uses TRBV7-2 and TRBJ1-1; perhaps TRBD1 as D (6 bases). The CDR3 runs to 15 residues. The V gene lost 2 bases and the J gene lost 9 bases, with 19 bases spanning the gap. CDR1 is SGHTA and CDR2 is FQGNSA in the germline V gene. Written as DNA, the CDR3 is TGTGCCAGCAGCTTATCCTATGGGGGGGGCGCGAAAGCTTTCTTT. Protein sequence: CASSLSYGGGAKAFF. Supplemented by reference TRBV7-2 and TRBJ1-1, the full variable domain reads GAGVSQSPSNKVTEKGKDVELRCDPISGHTALYWYRQSLGQGLEFLIYFQGNSAPDKSGLPSDRFSAERTGGSVSTLTIQRTQQEDSAVYLCASSLSYGGGAKAFFGQGTRLTVV.

This chain joins TRBV30 and TRBJ2-1; D may be TRBD2 (6 bases). The CDR3 covers 14 residues. From germline, CDR1 is GTSNPN and CDR2 SVGIG (reference sequence). Deletions cut 1 base from V and 7 bases from J, with 14 bases between. The CDR3 region is CAWSEDYAQNEQFF. CDR3 nucleotides: TGTGCCTGGAGTGAGGACTACGCCCAAAATGAGCAGTTCTTC.

This clone was observed once. V gene TRBV12-5 combines with J gene TRBJ2-1; perhaps TRBD1 as D (6 bases). Germline V CDR1 and CDR2: LGHNT, FRNRAP. V was clipped by 3 bases and J by 3 bases, with 9 bases between them. The CDR3 length is 14 residues. The CDR3 loop reads CASGFSGVYNEQFF. CDR3 nucleotides: TGTGCTAGTGGTTTTTCAGGGGTCTACAATGAGCAGTTCTTC.

This clone was seen more than once but under ten times. The CDR3 DNA is TGTGCCAGCAGTCCAACCCGGGGGGGTCAGGAGACCCAGTACTTC. This gives the protein CASSPTRGGQETQYF. This chain connects TRBV25-1 to TRBJ2-5; 8 bases agree with TRBD2. The ends lost 5 bases at V and 5 bases at J; junction bases unmatched: 10. The germline gives CDR1 MGHDK, CDR2 SYGVNS. This CDR3 is 15 amino acids long.

The rearrangement uses TRBV29-1 and TRBJ1-4; unclear D gene. Germline values: CDR1 SQVTM, CDR2 ANQGSEA. With 5 bases removed from V and 3 bases from J, the gap between germline ends came to 7 bases. This CDR3 region has 12 residues. CDR3 in amino acids: CSVLGSNEKLFF. In nucleotides, the CDR3 is TGCAGCGTTTTGGGCTCTAATGAAAAACTGTTTTTT.

The gene calls are TRBV4-1 and TRBJ1-6; 9 nucleotides align to TRBD1. The CDR3 extends over 18 amino acids. Losses at the gene ends were 5 bases for V and 0 bases for J; bases not matched to a gene: 8. CDR1 is MGHRA and CDR2 is YSYEKL in the germline V gene. For the CDR3, the DNA is TGCGCCAGCAGCAGAAGAGGGACAGGGATCTCCTATAATTCACCCCTCCACTTT. This encodes CASSRRGTGISYNSPLHF.

The CDR3 sequence is CASSYGEAQPQHF. The CDR3 DNA reads as TGTGCCAGCAGTTACGGGGAGGCCCAGCCCCAGCATTTT. The gene calls are TRBV6-2 or TRBV6-3 and TRBJ1-5; no definite D call. Germline V lookup: CDR1 MNHEY, CDR2 SVGEGT. Trimming cost V 2 bases and J 7 bases, with 9 bases left between them. The CDR3 is 13 residues long.

The gene calls are TRBV7-9 and TRBJ2-7; the match to TRBD2 covers 12 bases. Trimming removed 0 bases from V and 3 bases from J; junction bases left unmatched: 6. Germline CDR1 SEHNR, CDR2 FQNEAQ (reference sequence). The CDR3 extends over 17 amino acids. The CDR3 nucleotides read TGTGCCAGCAGCTTAGCCTCTGGACTAGCGGGGTTCTACGAGCAGTACTTC. Its translation is CASSLASGLAGFYEQYF. The whole variable domain, remainder taken from reference TRBV7-9 and TRBJ2-7, is DTGVSQNPRHKITKRGQNVTFRCDPISEHNRLYWYRQTLGQGPEFLTYFQNEAQLEKSRLLSDRFSAERPKGSFSTLEIQRTEQGDSAMYLCASSLASGLAGFYEQYFGPGTRLTVT.

This rearrangement joins TRBV27 to TRBJ2-3; 9 positions agree with TRBD1. The CDR3 is 16 residues long. CDR1 MNHEY and CDR2 SMNVEV come from the germline V gene (reference sequence). V was pared by 1 base and J by 4 bases, with 6 bases of the junction left unmatched. DNA of the CDR3: TGTGCCAGCAGTTTATGGGGACAGGGAGGAGCAGATACGCAGTATTTT. Translated: CASSLWGQGGADTQYF.

The chain combines TRBV10-1 with TRBJ1-4; D remains ambiguous. This CDR3 region has 14 residues. Germline values: CDR1 WNHNN, CDR2 SYGVQD (reference sequence). Between the trimmed V and J ends, which lost 3 bases and 6 bases, there was a span of 11 bases. CDR3 protein: CASSEGSADEKLFF. The CDR3 DNA reads TGCGCCAGCAGTGAAGGATCGGCGGATGAAAAACTGTTTTTT.

V and J are TRBV4-3 and TRBJ1-2; D not resolved. The ends were cut back, 1 base at V and 0 bases at J, with 9 bases in the middle. This CDR3 spans 15 amino acids. The germline gives CDR1 LGHNA, CDR2 YSLEER. The CDR3: CASSQGVNSNYGYTF. DNA of the CDR3: TGCGCCAGCAGCCAAGGAGTCAACTCTAACTATGGCTACACCTTC.

The chain uses TRBV25-1 and TRBJ2-7; 9 bases line up with TRBD2. J was trimmed by 3 bases and V by 2 bases; bases with no gene match: 8. Germline-derived CDR1 and CDR2 are MGHDK and SYGVNS. This CDR3 has 16 amino acids. The CDR3 protein is CASSEPFSGSLYEQYF. CDR3 DNA: TGTGCCAGCAGTGAACCTTTTAGCGGGAGCCTCTACGAGCAGTACTTC.

This chain joins TRBV30 and TRBJ1-4, with TRBD1 matching 9 bases. The V gene's germline CDR1 is GTSNPN and CDR2 SVGIG (reference sequence). Trimming removed 3 bases from V and 2 bases from J; junction bases left unmatched: 4. This CDR3 spans 15 amino acids. The CDR3 DNA reads TGTGCCTGGAGAAGGACAGGGGCTACTAATGAAAAACTGTTTTTT. As protein: CAWRRTGATNEKLFF.

This clone showed up just a few times. The CDR3 reads CASSPDREASLSGNTIYF. CDR3 sequence (DNA): TGTGCCAGCAGCCCGGACAGGGAAGCTTCCCTCTCTGGAAACACCATATATTTT. The V gene is TRBV5-4, the J gene TRBJ1-3, with 8 bases fitting TRBD1. CDR1 is SGHNT, CDR2 YYREEE, per germline (reference sequence). The trim removed 4 bases at V and 0 bases at J, leaving 12 bases unmatched. The CDR3 runs 18 residues.

This sequence joins TRBV19 and TRBJ1-5, with D hard to call. Looked up from germline, CDR1 is LNHDA and CDR2 is SQIVND (reference sequence). Deletions cut 4 bases from V and 0 bases from J, with 7 bases between. This CDR3 is 14 amino acids long. This CDR3 reads CASSKEYSNQPQHF. In nucleotides, the CDR3 is TGTGCCAGTAGTAAGGAATATAGCAATCAGCCCCAGCATTTT.

This rearrangement joins TRBV5-4 to TRBJ2-7, with 7 bases fitting TRBD1. The CDR3 covers 16 residues. Germline V CDR1 and CDR2: SGHNT, YYREEE (reference sequence). V was clipped by 4 bases and J by 6 bases; unmatched bases: 16. The CDR3 region has the DNA TGTGCCAGCAGCCCCAGGGTGACAGGGATCAAGGGCGAGCAGTACTTC. This sequence encodes CASSPRVTGIKGEQYF.

V usage is TRBV15 and J usage is TRBJ1-5; D not resolved. The germline V gene has CDR1 LNHNV and CDR2 YYDKDF (reference sequence). Trimming stripped 3 bases from V and 1 base from J, with 13 bases between. The CDR3 runs 16 residues. CDR3 sequence: CATSSTKRMSNQPQHF. Here the CDR3 DNA reads TGTGCCACCAGCAGTACGAAAAGGATGAGCAATCAGCCCCAGCATTTT.

This clone was recorded only once. This chain joins TRBV3-1 (or the pseudogene TRBV3-2) and TRBJ2-7; D may match TRBD1 or TRBD2 (5 bases each). Per the germline V gene, CDR1 is LGHDT and CDR2 is YNNKEL (reference sequence). The CDR3 spans 13 residues. V lost 4 bases to trimming and J lost 6 bases, with 13 bases between them. The CDR3 DNA reads TGTGCCAGCAGCCGCTACCGGGACGGCGAGCAGTACTTC. Protein: CASSRYRDGEQYF.

The chain links TRBV7-2 to TRBJ2-6, with 11 bases fitting TRBD1. Germline assignment: CDR1 SGHTA and CDR2 FQGNSA. This CDR3 is 18 amino acids long. The V gene end was trimmed by 4 bases and the J gene end by 4 bases; junction bases not matched to a gene: 9. Written as DNA, the CDR3 is TGTGCCAGCAGCTCCCGATCGGACAGGGGGCGAGGGGCCAACGTCCTGACTTTC. This encodes CASSSRSDRGRGANVLTF.

The chain has TRBV28 and TRBJ2-7; D unresolved. V shed 3 bases and J shed 4 bases, with 4 bases lying between them. The CDR3 totals 11 residues. The germline V gene encodes CDR1 MDHEN and CDR2 SYDVKM. CDR3 DNA: TGTGCCAGCAGTTTGGGGTACGAGCAGTACTTC. Encoded protein: CASSLGYEQYF. Full variable domain (missing parts from reference TRBV28 and TRBJ2-7): DVKVTQSSRYLVKRTGEKVFLECVQDMDHENMFWYRQDPGLGLRLIYFSYDVKMKEKGDIPEGYSVSREKKERFSLILESASTNQTSMYLCASSLGYEQYFGPGTRLTVT.

The chain links TRBV19 to TRBJ2-2, with D unresolved. This CDR3 contains 14 residues. The ends were cut back, 3 bases at V and 6 bases at J, with 11 bases in the middle. Per germline, CDR1 LNHDA and CDR2 SQIVND (reference sequence). CDR3 sequence: CASSIPGMSGELFF. The CDR3 DNA sequence: TGTGCCAGTAGTATCCCTGGAATGTCCGGGGAGCTGTTTTTT.

The V call is TRBV14, the J call TRBJ2-1; TRBD2 might be the D (5 bases). CDR3 length: 13 residues. CDR1 is SGHDN, CDR2 FVKESK, per germline. V dropped 2 bases and J dropped 9 bases, with 11 bases sitting between them. The CDR3 loop reads CASSQTGAGEQFF. The CDR3 DNA follows: TGTGCCAGCAGCCAAACGGGCGCGGGTGAGCAGTTCTTC.

V gene TRBV10-1 combines with J gene TRBJ2-3; weak D call: TRBD2 (5 bases). V dropped 4 bases and J dropped 1 base, with 6 bases sitting between them. The CDR3 covers 13 residues. The germline CDR1 and CDR2 sequences are WNHNN and SYGVQD (reference sequence). The DNA for the CDR3 is TGCGCCAGCAGTGTTAGCGGCACAGATACGCAGTATTTT. Encoded protein: CASSVSGTDTQYF.

The CDR3 DNA sequence: TGCGCCAGCAGCGTTCCCTACTCATCCTACAATGAGCAGTTCTTC. It codes for CASSVPYSSYNEQFF. The rearrangement uses TRBV5-1 and TRBJ2-1; D gene unclear. This CDR3 contains 15 residues. Trimming removed 4 bases from V and 1 base from J, with 12 bases in between. The germline V gene has CDR1 SGHRS and CDR2 YFSETQ.

The V and J genes are TRBV19 and TRBJ2-7; 9 bases agree with TRBD1. The germline V gene encodes CDR1 LNHDA and CDR2 SQIVND (reference sequence). V trimming: 5 bases; J trimming: 1 base; junction bases outside the gene matches: 6. This CDR3 contains 15 residues. CDR3 bases: TGTGCCAGTAGTGCGGGACAGGGATTTTCCTACGAGCAGTACTTC. Protein product: CASSAGQGFSYEQYF.

The chain uses TRBV18 and TRBJ2-5; a weak D match, TRBD2 (5 bases). This CDR3 has 17 residues. The germline V gene encodes CDR1 KGHSH and CDR2 LQKENI. V shed 3 bases and J shed 5 bases, with 22 bases lying between them. The CDR3 DNA follows: TGTGCCAGCTCACCCCCCTGGGCCGCCTCCAGAGGGGAGACCCAGTACTTC. It specifies CASSPPWAASRGETQYF.